The entry that follows covers one T cell receptor (beta chain) sequence. This entry comes from a study of T-cell memory formation after mild COVID-19. The CDR3 has 13 amino acids. CDR1 is LGHNT, CDR2 FRNRAP, per germline. TCRdb ran MiXCR on the 5' RACE reads and lists one entry per CDR3 protein. Among some 270,000 distinct CDR3 sequences listed, 15% to 19% were seen once. The material sequenced was PBMCs or a T cell subset sorted from them (not recorded which). This TCR was recovered from an adult woman who had mild COVID-19 (a few samples of this study predate the infection). Cell type and time point are not known. The V and J genes are TRBV12-5 and TRBJ2-5; the D call may be TRBD1 or TRBD2 (5 bases each). The CDR3 nucleotides are TGTGCCAGCAGCACGAGGGCAGGGGAGACCCAGTACTTC. This sequence encodes CASSTRAGETQYF.